This T cell receptor (beta chain) derives from a study of blood T cells in healthy people across ages. The authors ran a second PCR of roughly 7 to 11 cycles using a sample-barcoded 5' primer and a J-beta primer mix. TCRdb passed the 5' RACE reads through MiXCR, listing each CDR3 protein once. The sample records around 800,000 distinct CDR3 sequences, about 26% being singletons. Losses at the gene ends were 4 bases for V and 1 base for J; bases not matched to a gene: 2. Germline CDR1 reads ENHRY; CDR2 reads SYGVKD. The CDR3 length is 14 residues. The sample also formed part of further work on T cells of mothers and their children.

The specimen was blood. V is TRBV10-3 and J is TRBJ2-5, with 8 bases that match TRBD2. The sequence derives from a boy aged 10-17 years in good health. The CDR3: CAISAAGGQETQYF. The CDR3 DNA reads as TGTGCCATCAGTGCCGCGGGGGGCCAAGAGACCCAGTACTTC.